This TCR beta chain comes out of a study of blood T cell repertoires in COVID-19. Across the study: Samples of COVID-19 (acute and convalescent) were obtained from the United States, Italy and Spain. The cDNA or gDNA used as material had been derived from T cells, B-cell-depleted T cells, or PBMCs.

Only in-frame clones appear in the TCRdb table, and some are missing; sequencing was by immunoSEQ multiplex PCR. The data contain about 140,000 clones, just under 90% of them seen just once; the ten biggest clones take up 3.5% to 5.5%. Germline CDR1 and CDR2: LGHDT and YNNKEL (reference sequence). This CDR3 is built from 17 residues. J gave up 1 base and V 0 bases, and 5 bases lay outside the gene matches. The clonotype originates from a woman aged 40 to 50 with acute or convalescent COVID-19. The chain couples TRBV3-1 (or the pseudogene TRBV3-2) to TRBJ2-3, with 9 bases that match TRBD2. The sequenced material came from peripheral blood. This CDR3 is CASSQELAGLGTDTQYF. The CDR3 nucleotides are TGTGCCAGCAGCCAAGAGCTAGCGGGATTAGGCACAGATACGCAGTATTTT.